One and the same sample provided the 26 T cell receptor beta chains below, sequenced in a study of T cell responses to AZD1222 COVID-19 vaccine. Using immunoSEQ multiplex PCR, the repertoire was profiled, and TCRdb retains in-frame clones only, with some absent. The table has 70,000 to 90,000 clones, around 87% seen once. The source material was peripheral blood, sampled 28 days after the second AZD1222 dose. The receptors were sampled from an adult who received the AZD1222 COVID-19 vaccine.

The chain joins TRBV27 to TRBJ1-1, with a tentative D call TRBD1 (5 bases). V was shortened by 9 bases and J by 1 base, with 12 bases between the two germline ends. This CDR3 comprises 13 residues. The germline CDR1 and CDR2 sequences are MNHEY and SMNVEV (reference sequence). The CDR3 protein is CASERQRNTEAFF. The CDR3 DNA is TGTGCCAGTGAGCGACAGAGGAACACTGAAGCTTTCTTT.

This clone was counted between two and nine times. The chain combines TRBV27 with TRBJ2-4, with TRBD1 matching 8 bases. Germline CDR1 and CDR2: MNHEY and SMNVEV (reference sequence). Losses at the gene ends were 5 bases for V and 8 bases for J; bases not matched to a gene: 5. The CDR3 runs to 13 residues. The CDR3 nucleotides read TGTGCCAGCAGTCGGACAGGGATGGACATTCAGTACTTC. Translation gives CASSRTGMDIQYF.

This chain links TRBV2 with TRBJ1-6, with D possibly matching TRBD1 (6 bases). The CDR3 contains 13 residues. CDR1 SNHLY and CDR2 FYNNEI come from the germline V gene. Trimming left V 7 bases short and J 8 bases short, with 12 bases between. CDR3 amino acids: CASKQGGYSPLHF. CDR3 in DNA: TGTGCCAGCAAACAGGGAGGGTATTCACCCCTCCACTTT.

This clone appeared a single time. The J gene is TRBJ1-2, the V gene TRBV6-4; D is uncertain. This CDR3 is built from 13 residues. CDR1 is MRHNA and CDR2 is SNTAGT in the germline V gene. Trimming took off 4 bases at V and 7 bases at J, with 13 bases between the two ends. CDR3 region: CASSVSVFSGYTF. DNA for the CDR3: TGTGCCAGCAGTGTCTCCGTATTTAGTGGCTACACCTTC.

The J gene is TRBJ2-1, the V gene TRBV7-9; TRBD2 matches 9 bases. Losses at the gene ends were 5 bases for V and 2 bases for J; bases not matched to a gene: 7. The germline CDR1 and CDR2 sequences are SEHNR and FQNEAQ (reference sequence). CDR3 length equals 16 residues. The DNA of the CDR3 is TGTGCCAGCAGCCCCTGGCGGGGGGGAACCTACAATGAGCAGTTCTTC. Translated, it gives CASSPWRGGTYNEQFF.

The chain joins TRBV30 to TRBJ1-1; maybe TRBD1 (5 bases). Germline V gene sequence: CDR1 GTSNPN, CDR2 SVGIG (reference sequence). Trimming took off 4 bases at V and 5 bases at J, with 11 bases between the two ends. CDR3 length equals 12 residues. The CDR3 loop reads CAWNWGSTEAFF. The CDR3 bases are TGTGCCTGGAATTGGGGGAGTACTGAAGCTTTCTTT. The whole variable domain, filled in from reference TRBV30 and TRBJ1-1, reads SQTIHQWPATLVQPVGSPLSLECTVEGTSNPNLYWYRQAAGRGLQLLFYSVGIGQISSEVPQNLSASRPQDRQFILSSKKLLLSDSGFYLCAWNWGSTEAFFGQGTRLTVV.

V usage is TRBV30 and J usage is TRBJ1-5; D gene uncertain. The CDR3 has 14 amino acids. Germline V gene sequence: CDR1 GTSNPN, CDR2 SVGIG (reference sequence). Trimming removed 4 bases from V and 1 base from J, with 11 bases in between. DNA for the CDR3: TGTGCCTGGAACTCCTACGGAAGCAATCAGCCCCAGCATTTT. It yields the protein CAWNSYGSNQPQHF.

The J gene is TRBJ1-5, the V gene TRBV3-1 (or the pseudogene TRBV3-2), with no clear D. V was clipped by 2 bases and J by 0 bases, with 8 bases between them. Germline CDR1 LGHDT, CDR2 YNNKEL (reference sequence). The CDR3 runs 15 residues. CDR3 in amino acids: CASSQMFSSNQPQHF. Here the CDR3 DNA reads TGTGCCAGCAGCCAAATGTTTTCTAGCAATCAGCCCCAGCATTTT.

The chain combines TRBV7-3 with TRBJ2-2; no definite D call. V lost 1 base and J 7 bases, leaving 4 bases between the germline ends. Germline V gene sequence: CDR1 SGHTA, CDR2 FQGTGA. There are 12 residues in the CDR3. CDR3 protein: CASSLIGGELFF. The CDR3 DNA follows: TGTGCCAGCAGCTTAATTGGCGGGGAGCTGTTTTTT.

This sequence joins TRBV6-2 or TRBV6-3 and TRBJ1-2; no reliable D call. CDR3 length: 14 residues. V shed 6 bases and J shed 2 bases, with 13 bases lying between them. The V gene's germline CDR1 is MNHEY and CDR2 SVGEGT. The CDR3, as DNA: TGTGCCAGCAGCCCTATCCTCCCCAACTATGGCTACACCTTC. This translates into CASSPILPNYGYTF.

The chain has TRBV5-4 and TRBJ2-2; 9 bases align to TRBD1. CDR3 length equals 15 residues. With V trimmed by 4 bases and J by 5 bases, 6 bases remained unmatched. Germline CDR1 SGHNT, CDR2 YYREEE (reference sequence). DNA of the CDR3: TGTGCCAGCAGCCAACAGGGGGCCGGGACCGGGGAGCTGTTTTTT. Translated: CASSQQGAGTGELFF.

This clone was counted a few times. CDR3 in amino acids: CASNPGGVEGPYTGELFF. As DNA, the CDR3 is TGTGCCTCCAATCCAGGTGGGGTTGAAGGGCCTTACACCGGGGAGCTGTTTTTT. The chain couples TRBV15 to TRBJ2-2; no clear D gene. CDR3 length: 18 amino acids. The germline V gene has CDR1 LNHNV and CDR2 YYDKDF (reference sequence). Trimming cost V 11 bases and J 3 bases, with 28 bases left between them.

In DNA form, the CDR3 reads TGCGCCAGCAGCCCTCCGCTTAGTCCCGCTGAAGCTTTCTTT. Protein sequence: CASSPPLSPAEAFF. The rearrangement joins TRBV4-1 to TRBJ1-1, with no clear D. V was pared by 4 bases and J by 6 bases, with 15 bases between. In germline, CDR1 is MGHRA, CDR2 YSYEKL. The CDR3 is made up of 14 amino acids.

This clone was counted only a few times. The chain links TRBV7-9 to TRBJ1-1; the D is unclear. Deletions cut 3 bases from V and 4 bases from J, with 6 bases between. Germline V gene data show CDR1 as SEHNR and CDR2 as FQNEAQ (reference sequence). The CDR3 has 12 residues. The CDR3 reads CASSFSGTEAFF. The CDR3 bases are TGTGCCAGCAGCTTTAGTGGCACTGAAGCTTTCTTT.

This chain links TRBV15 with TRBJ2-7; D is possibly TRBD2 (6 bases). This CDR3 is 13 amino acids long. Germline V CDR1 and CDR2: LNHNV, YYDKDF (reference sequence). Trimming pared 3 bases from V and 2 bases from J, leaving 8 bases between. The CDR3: CATSSGGTYEQYF. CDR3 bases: TGTGCCACCAGCAGCGGGGGAACCTACGAGCAGTACTTC.

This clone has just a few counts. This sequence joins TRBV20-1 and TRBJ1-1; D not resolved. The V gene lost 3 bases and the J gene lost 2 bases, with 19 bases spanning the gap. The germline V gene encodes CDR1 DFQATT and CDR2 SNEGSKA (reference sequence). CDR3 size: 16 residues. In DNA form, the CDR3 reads TGCAGTGCTAGTGGTCAGGCTGGACGTCTAAACACTGAAGCTTTCTTT. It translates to CSASGQAGRLNTEAFF.

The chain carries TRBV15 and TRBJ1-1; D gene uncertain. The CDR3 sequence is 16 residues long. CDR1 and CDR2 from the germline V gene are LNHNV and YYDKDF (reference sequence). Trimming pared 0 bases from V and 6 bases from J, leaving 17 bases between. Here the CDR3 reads CATSREGGKPQPEAFF. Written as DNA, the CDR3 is TGTGCCACCAGCAGAGAAGGAGGGAAACCCCAACCTGAAGCTTTCTTT.

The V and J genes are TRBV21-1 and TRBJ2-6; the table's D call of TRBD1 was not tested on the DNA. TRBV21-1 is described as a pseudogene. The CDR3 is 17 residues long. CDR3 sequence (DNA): TGTGCCAGCAGCAGTCGTCAGGCGAACTCTGGGGCCAACGTCCTGACTTTC. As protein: CASSSRQANSGANVLTF.

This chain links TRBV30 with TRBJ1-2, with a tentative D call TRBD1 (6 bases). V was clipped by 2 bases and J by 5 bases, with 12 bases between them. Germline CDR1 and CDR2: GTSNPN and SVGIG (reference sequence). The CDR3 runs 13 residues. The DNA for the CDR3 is TGTGCCTGGAGTCCCGGGACACTTTATGGCTACACCTTC. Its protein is CAWSPGTLYGYTF.

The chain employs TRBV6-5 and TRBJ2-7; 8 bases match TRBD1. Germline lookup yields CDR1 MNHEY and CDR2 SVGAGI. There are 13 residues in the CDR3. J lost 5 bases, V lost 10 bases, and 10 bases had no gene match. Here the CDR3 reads CATTDRESHEQYF. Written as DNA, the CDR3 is TGTGCCACTACGGACAGGGAATCCCACGAGCAGTACTTC.

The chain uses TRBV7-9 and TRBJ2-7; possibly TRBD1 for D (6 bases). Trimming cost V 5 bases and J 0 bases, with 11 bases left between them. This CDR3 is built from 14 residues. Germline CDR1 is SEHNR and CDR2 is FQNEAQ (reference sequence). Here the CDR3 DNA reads TGTGCCAGCAGCCCACAGGGCTCCTCCTACGAGCAGTACTTC. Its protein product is CASSPQGSSYEQYF. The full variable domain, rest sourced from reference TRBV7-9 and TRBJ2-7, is DTGVSQNPRHKITKRGQNVTFRCDPISEHNRLYWYRQTLGQGPEFLTYFQNEAQLEKSRLLSDRFSAERPKGSFSTLEIQRTEQGDSAMYLCASSPQGSSYEQYFGPGTRLTVT.

CDR3 sequence (DNA): TGTGCCAGCTCACCAATTCCGCAACCACGGAAACTGTTTTTT. This sequence encodes CASSPIPQPRKLFF. The V gene is TRBV18, the J gene TRBJ1-4; unclear D gene. Trimming pared 2 bases from V and 11 bases from J, leaving 15 bases between. Germline CDR1 reads KGHSH; CDR2 reads LQKENI. This CDR3 is built from 14 residues. Using reference TRBV18 and TRBJ1-4 for the parts outside the CDR3, the full variable domain is NAGVMQNPRHLVRRRGQEARLRCSPMKGHSHVYWYRQLPEEGLKFMVYLQKENIIDESGMPKERFSAEFPKEGPSILRIQQVVRGDSAAYFCASSPIPQPRKLFFGSGTQLSVL.

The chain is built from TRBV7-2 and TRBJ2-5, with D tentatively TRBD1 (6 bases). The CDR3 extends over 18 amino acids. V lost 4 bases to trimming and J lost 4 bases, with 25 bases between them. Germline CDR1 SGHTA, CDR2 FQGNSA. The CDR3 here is CASSYTTAFGGQRETQYF. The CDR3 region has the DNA TGTGCCAGCAGCTACACTACGGCCTTCGGCGGACAGAGAGAGACCCAGTACTTC.

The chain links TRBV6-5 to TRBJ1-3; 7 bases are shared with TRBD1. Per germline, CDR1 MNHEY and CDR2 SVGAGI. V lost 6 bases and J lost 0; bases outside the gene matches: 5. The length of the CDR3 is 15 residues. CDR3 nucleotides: TGTGCCAGCAGCAGGGACAGTTTCTCTGGAAACACCATATATTTT. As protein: CASSRDSFSGNTIYF.

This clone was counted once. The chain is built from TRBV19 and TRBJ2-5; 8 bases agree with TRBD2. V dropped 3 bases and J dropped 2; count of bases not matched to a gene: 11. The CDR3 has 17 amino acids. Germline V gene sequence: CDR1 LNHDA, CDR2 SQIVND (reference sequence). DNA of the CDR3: TGTGCCAGTAGTATGAAGGGCCGGAGCGGGGGACAAGAGACCCAGTACTTC. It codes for CASSMKGRSGGQETQYF.

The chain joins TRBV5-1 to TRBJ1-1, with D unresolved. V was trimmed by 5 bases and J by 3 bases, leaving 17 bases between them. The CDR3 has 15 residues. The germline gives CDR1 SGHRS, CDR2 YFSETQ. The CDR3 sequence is CASRGGWASDTEAFF. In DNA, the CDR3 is TGCGCCAGCAGAGGAGGGTGGGCCTCCGACACTGAAGCTTTCTTT.